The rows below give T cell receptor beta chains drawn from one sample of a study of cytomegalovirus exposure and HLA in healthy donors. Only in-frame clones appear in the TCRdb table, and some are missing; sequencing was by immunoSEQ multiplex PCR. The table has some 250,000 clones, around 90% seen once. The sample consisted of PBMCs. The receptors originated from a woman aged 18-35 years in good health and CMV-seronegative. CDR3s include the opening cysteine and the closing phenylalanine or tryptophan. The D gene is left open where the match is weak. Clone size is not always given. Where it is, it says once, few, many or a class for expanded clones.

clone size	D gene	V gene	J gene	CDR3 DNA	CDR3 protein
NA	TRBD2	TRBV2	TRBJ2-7	TGTGCCAGCAGTGAAATGTCGATAGGGCTAGCGGGGGTCGACGAGCAGTACTTC	CASSEMSIGLAGVDEQYF
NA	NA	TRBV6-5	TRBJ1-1	TGTGCCAGCAGTTACGGACTAGGCGGTGGAACTTTCTTT	CASSYGLGGGTFF
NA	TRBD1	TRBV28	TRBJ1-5	TGTGCCAGCAGGACGGGGACAGGGTATGGAAATCAGCCCCAGCATTTT	CASRTGTGYGNQPQHF
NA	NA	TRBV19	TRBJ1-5	TGTGCCAGTAGTATCAAACAGGGACCTCATAGCAATCAGCCCCAGCATTTT	CASSIKQGPHSNQPQHF
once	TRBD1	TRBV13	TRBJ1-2	TGTGCCAGCAGCGCGGGACAGGGGTACCTCTCCGGCTACACCTTC	CASSAGQGYLSGYTF
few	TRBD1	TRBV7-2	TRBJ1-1	TGTGCCAGCAGCGTACAACAGGGGGCAAACACTGAAGCTTTCTTT	CASSVQQGANTEAFF
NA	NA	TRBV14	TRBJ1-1	TGTGCCAGCAGCCAAGATCCTGGGGGGGCTTTCTTT	CASSQDPGGAFF
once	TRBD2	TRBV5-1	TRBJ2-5	TGCGCCAGCAGCTTGACCGGCGGGGGGGCCATGGAGACCCAGTACTTC	CASSLTGGGAMETQYF
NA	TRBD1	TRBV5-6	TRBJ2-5	TGTGCCAGCAGCTTGCCTGGGGACAGGGAGGTGTGGGAGACCCAGTACTTC	CASSLPGDREVWETQYF
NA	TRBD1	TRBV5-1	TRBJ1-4	TGCGCCAGCAGCCTGCGGACAGGGGGCTCTTTCAATGAAAAACTGTTTTTT	CASSLRTGGSFNEKLFF
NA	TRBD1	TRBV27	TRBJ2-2	TGTGCCAGCAGATCGGGACAGCTGAACACCGGGGAGCTGTTTTTT	CASRSGQLNTGELFF
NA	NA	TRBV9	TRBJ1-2	TGTGCCAGCAGCGTAGGGGGGTGGCCAGGGGTGAATGGCTACACCTTC	CASSVGGWPGVNGYTF
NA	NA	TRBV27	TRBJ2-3	TGTGCCAGCAGTCGGGTACGGTCTAGCACAGATACGCAGTATTTT	CASSRVRSSTDTQYF
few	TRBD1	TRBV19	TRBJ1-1	TGTGCCAGTAGTGCCTTCGGACAGGGGGCGGCTGAAGCTTTCTTT	CASSAFGQGAAEAFF
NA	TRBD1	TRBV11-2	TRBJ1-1	TGTGCCAGCAGCCTATGGGCGGGACAGGGTAACGCAGTAACTACTGAAGCTTTCTTT	CASSLWAGQGNAVTTEAFF
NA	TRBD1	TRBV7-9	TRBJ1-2	TGTGCCAGCAGCTTAGCGGGACAGCCGGATGGCTACACCTTC	CASSLAGQPDGYTF
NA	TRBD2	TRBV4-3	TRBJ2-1	TGCGCCAGCAGCCGCGGACTAGATAATGAGCAGTTCTTC	CASSRGLDNEQFF
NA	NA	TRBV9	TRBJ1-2	TGTGCCAGCAGCCCAAGGGACGGGAGATTAAACTATGGCTACACCTTC	CASSPRDGRLNYGYTF
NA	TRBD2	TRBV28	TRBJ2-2	TGTGCCAGCAGTTCCCGGGGGGGCTTCGGGGAGCTGTTTTTT	CASSSRGGFGELFF
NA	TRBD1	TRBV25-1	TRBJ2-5	TGTGCCAGCAGTGACCCGACAGGGGTAGAGACCCAGTACTTC	CASSDPTGVETQYF
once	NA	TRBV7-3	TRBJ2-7	TGTGCCAGCAGCTTAAATGGCAGGGTTGACGAGCAGTACTTC	CASSLNGRVDEQYF
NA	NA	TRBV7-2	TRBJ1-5	TGTGCCAGCAGCCCAGATCAGCCCCAGCATTTT	CASSPDQPQHF
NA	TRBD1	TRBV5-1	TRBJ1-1	TGCGCCAGCAGCCCGGGGACAGGGGGAGCTGAAGCTTTCTTT	CASSPGTGGAEAFF
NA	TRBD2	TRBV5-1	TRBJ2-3	TGCGCCAGCAGCCTGACTAGCCCTAATCTAAATACGCAGTATTTT	CASSLTSPNLNTQYF
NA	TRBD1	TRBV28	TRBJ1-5	TGTGCCAGCAGCCGCCGGGCGACAGGGACGTTGATAATCGGCAATCAGCCCCAGCATTTT	CASSRRATGTLIIGNQPQHF
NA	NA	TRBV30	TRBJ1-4	TGTGCCTGGAGTGTCCTTAATGAAAAACTGTTTTTT	CAWSVLNEKLFF
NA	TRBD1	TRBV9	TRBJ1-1	TGTGCCAGCAGCGTTGGACAGGGGGAAACGAACACTGAAGCTTTCTTT	CASSVGQGETNTEAFF
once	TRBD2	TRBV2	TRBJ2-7	TGTGCCAGCAGTGAACGTGCGGGGGTCCCGTTGGAGCAGTACTTC	CASSERAGVPLEQYF
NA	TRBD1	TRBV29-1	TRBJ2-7	TGCAGCGCCGTTCGCAGGGGGACAAACTACGAGCAGTACTTC	CSAVRRGTNYEQYF
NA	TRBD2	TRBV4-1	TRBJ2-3	TGCGCCAGCAGCCAGTTAGCGGGGGGTTTGGATACGCAGTATTTT	CASSQLAGGLDTQYF
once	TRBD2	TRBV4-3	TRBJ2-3	TGCGCCAGCAGCCAAGAATCGGGGCGGGGGGGCCCAGATACGCAGTATTTT	CASSQESGRGGPDTQYF
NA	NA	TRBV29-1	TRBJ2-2	TGCAGCGCGCGACAGATTCCCACCGGGGAGCTGTTTTTT	CSARQIPTGELFF
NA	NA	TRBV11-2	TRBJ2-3	TGTGCCAGCAGCTCACACCCGGGGGGCACAGATACGCAGTATTTT	CASSSHPGGTDTQYF
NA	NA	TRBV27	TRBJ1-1	TGTGCCAGCAGTCGAGAGGGCATGAACACTGAAGCTTTCTTT	CASSREGMNTEAFF
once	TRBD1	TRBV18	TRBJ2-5	TGTGCCAGCTCACCGGGACAGCTCCAAGAGACCCAGTACTTC	CASSPGQLQETQYF
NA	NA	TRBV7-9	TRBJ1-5	TGTGCCAGCAGCTTAGCGAGTCCAGGATATAGCAATCAGCCCCAGCATTTT	CASSLASPGYSNQPQHF
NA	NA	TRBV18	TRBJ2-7	TGTGCCAGCTCACCAAGTGGACAGCTTAAATTCTACGAGCAGTACTTC	CASSPSGQLKFYEQYF
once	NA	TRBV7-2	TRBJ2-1	TGTGCCAGCAGCTTAAACAGGTACAATGAGCAGTTCTTC	CASSLNRYNEQFF
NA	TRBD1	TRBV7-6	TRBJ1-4	TGTGCCAGCAGCTATGGACAGGTTTACAATGAAAAACTGTTTTTT	CASSYGQVYNEKLFF
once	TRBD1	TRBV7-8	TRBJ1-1	TGTGCCAGCAGCCGTATAGGGACAGGGCCTGAAGCTTTCTTT	CASSRIGTGPEAFF
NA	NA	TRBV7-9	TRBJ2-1	TGTGCCAGCAGTTTATCTATGGGCGTTAATGAGCAGTTCTTC	CASSLSMGVNEQFF
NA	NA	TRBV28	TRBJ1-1	TGTGCCAGCAGAACTCCCGTGCGGGGGCCCGGAGCTTTCTTT	CASRTPVRGPGAFF
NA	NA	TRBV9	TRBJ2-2	TGTGCCAGCAGCGTTCAGGGGCAGGGGACCGGGGAGCTGTTTTTT	CASSVQGQGTGELFF
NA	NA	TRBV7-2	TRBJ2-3	TGTGCCAGCAGTTACAGTGGAACAGATACGCAGTATTTT	CASSYSGTDTQYF
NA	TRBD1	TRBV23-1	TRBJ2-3	TGCGCCAGCAGTCAATCTCGGGACAGGGGATGGACAGATACGCAGTATTTT	CASSQSRDRGWTDTQYF
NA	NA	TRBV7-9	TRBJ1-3	TGTGCCAGCAGCCAATTCGGACAGTTGAGAGACACCATATATTTT	CASSQFGQLRDTIYF
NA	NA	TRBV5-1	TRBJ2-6	TGCGCCAGCAGCTGGACTATTCTAGCTGGGGCCAACGTCCTGACTTTC	CASSWTILAGANVLTF